This T cell receptor beta chain came from a study of circulating and synovial CD4+ cells in juvenile arthritis. Study-wide results and caveats: Deeper sequencing increased measured overlap with synovial clonotypes.

Deletions cut 3 bases from V and 8 bases from J, with 13 bases between. Germline values: CDR1 MNHEY, CDR2 SMNVEV (reference sequence). The CDR3 is 13 amino acids. Measured with immunoSEQ multiplex PCR; TCRdb has only the in-frame clones, and not every one. The sample has 30,000 to 40,000 clones; nearly 95% are singletons. In its sample, this clone was seen once. What it binds is not known. What was sequenced was CD4+ T cells from blood. This clonotype was obtained from a human donor with juvenile idiopathic arthritis. The chain joins TRBV27 to TRBJ1-2; a possible D gene is TRBD1 (6 bases). CDR3 sequence: CASSLGASRGYTF. The DNA for the CDR3 is TGTGCCAGCAGTTTGGGGGCGAGTCGGGGCTACACCTTC.